These 7 T cell receptor beta chains were all obtained from the same sample, sequenced in a study of cytomegalovirus exposure and HLA in healthy donors. The primer mix had 60 Vbeta and 13 Jbeta primers. The protocol was immunoSEQ multiplex PCR, while the TCRdb copy is restricted to in-frame clones and leaves out a portion. This listing includes fewer than 100,000 clones. Sequenced sample: PBMCs. All receptors derive from a man in his fifties in good health and CMV-seronegative.

V usage is TRBV5-1 and J usage is TRBJ1-4; 9 positions agree with TRBD1. V gave up 4 bases and J gave up 8 bases; unmatched junction bases: 15. This CDR3 contains 17 residues. CDR1 is SGHRS, CDR2 YFSETQ, per germline. The chain's CDR3 is CASSPGDREDIGEKLFF. In DNA, the CDR3 is TGCGCCAGCAGCCCGGGGGACAGGGAGGATATAGGCGAAAAACTGTTTTTT.

This chain joins TRBV5-1 and TRBJ1-6, with a weak D call TRBD1 (5 bases). Germline-derived CDR1 and CDR2 are SGHRS and YFSETQ. Trimming pared 5 bases from V and 0 bases from J, leaving 15 bases between. The CDR3 is 17 residues long. The CDR3: CASSPITGPSYNSPLHF. DNA for the CDR3: TGCGCCAGCAGTCCGATTACAGGACCCTCCTATAATTCACCCCTCCACTTT.

J is TRBJ2-1 and V is TRBV18; the D gene is possibly TRBD2 (5 bases). The CDR3 runs to 12 residues. Germline V gives CDR1 KGHSH, CDR2 LQKENI. Trimming cost V 4 bases and J 6 bases, with 7 bases left between them. The CDR3 nucleotides read TGTGCCAGCTCACTGGACTTCAATGAGCAGTTCTTC. This sequence encodes CASSLDFNEQFF. The full variable domain, its missing parts supplied by reference TRBV18 and TRBJ2-1, is NAGVMQNPRHLVRRRGQEARLRCSPMKGHSHVYWYRQLPEEGLKFMVYLQKENIIDESGMPKERFSAEFPKEGPSILRIQQVVRGDSAAYFCASSLDFNEQFFGPGTRLTVL.

This sequence joins TRBV7-8 and TRBJ2-5, with 9 bases that match TRBD2. V shed 1 base and J 5 bases; nucleotides not matched to a gene: 2. The CDR3 has 14 residues. Germline V gene data show CDR1 as SGHVS and CDR2 as FQNEAQ. CDR3 protein: CASSLGGGVETQYF. CDR3 DNA: TGTGCCAGCAGCTTAGGCGGGGGGGTGGAGACCCAGTACTTC.

The chain uses TRBV6-4 and TRBJ1-1, with D possibly TRBD1 on 6 matching bases. The V end lost 0 bases, the J end lost 2 bases, and 10 bases lay between the germline ends. This CDR3 has 15 amino acids. CDR1 is MRHNA, CDR2 SNTAGT, per germline. The CDR3 protein is CASSDSKQGNTEAFF. CDR3 sequence (DNA): TGTGCCAGCAGTGACTCGAAACAGGGAAACACTGAAGCTTTCTTT.

The chain joins TRBV7-3 to TRBJ1-1; D unclear. CDR3 size: 13 residues. CDR1 and CDR2 (germline): SGHTA, FQGTGA. Trimming took 3 bases from V and 2 from J, leaving 7 bases between them. In DNA form, the CDR3 reads TGTGCCAGCAGCTTTTTGAGTAACACTGAAGCTTTCTTT. Its protein product is CASSFLSNTEAFF.

The chain is built from TRBV30 and TRBJ2-3; no clear D gene. The CDR3 has 13 amino acids. V lost 3 bases, J lost 10 bases, and 17 bases lay in between. Germline loops: CDR1 GTSNPN, CDR2 SVGIG (reference sequence). CDR3 amino acids: CAWSISGPDAQYF. The CDR3 DNA reads TGTGCCTGGAGCATATCAGGCCCCGATGCGCAGTATTTT.